A single sample gave rise to the 27 T cell receptor beta chains below, sequenced in a study of shared clonotypes between healthy human individuals. Libraries were prepared by immunoSEQ multiplex PCR; TCRdb keeps only in-frame clonotypes and omits some of them. The table records some 2.4 million clones, 80% to 95% of them present only once. The specimen was naive CD4+ T cells from PBMCs. As for subset: CD45RA+ positively selected. Receptors originate from a man younger than 35 in good health. Some clones in this sample may be carry-over from other donors' samples.

In nucleotides, the CDR3 is TGTGCCAGCAAGAGAGGGGGCGCCACCTACGAGCAGTACTTC. Translation gives CASKRGGATYEQYF. This sequence joins TRBV28 and TRBJ2-7; 7 bases map to TRBD1. This CDR3 spans 14 amino acids. The germline V gene has CDR1 MDHEN and CDR2 SYDVKM. The V and J ends lost 7 bases and 2 bases, in that order; junction bases with no gene match: 8.

The chain employs TRBV2 and TRBJ1-3, with D possibly TRBD1 on 6 matching bases. The V end was cut by 2 bases, the J end by 4 bases, with 15 bases between. The CDR3 is 16 residues long. CDR1 is SNHLY and CDR2 is FYNNEI in the germline V gene. CDR3 region: CASSEQGGGFGNTIYF. The CDR3 nucleotides are TGTGCCAGCAGTGAACAAGGGGGTGGTTTCGGAAACACCATATATTTT.

In DNA form, the CDR3 reads TGTGCCACCAGCAGACAGGGACAGTCCGGGGAGCTGTTTTTT. Its protein product is CATSRQGQSGELFF. J is TRBJ2-2 and V is TRBV15; 7 bases map to TRBD1. The CDR3 contains 14 residues. The V and J ends lost 2 bases and 6 bases, in that order; junction bases with no gene match: 3. Germline CDR1 reads LNHNV; CDR2 reads YYDKDF (reference sequence). Using reference TRBV15 and TRBJ2-2 for the parts outside the CDR3, the full variable domain is DAMVIQNPRYQVTQFGKPVTLSCSQTLNHNVMYWYQQKSSQAPKLLFHYYDKDFNNEADTPDNFQSRRPNTSFCFLDIRSPGLGDTAMYLCATSRQGQSGELFFGEGSRLTVL.

The rearrangement links TRBV2 to TRBJ2-4; perhaps TRBD2 as D (6 bases). This CDR3 is built from 13 residues. Germline loops: CDR1 SNHLY, CDR2 FYNNEI. V was pared by 3 bases and J by 7 bases, with 10 bases between. The CDR3 DNA follows: TGTGCCAGCAGTGACCGGGGGTGGAACATTCAGTACTTC. Translation gives CASSDRGWNIQYF.

The chain links TRBV5-1 to TRBJ1-3; D unresolved. This CDR3 spans 15 amino acids. The germline gives CDR1 SGHRS, CDR2 YFSETQ. With 0 bases removed from V and 4 bases from J, the gap between germline ends came to 11 bases. The CDR3 region is CASSLAEAKGNTIYF. CDR3 DNA sequence: TGCGCCAGCAGCTTGGCCGAGGCAAAAGGAAACACCATATATTTT.

The CDR3 is CATSRDRTPLGQYF. CDR3 nucleotide sequence: TGTGCCACCAGCAGAGACAGGACCCCCTTGGGGCAGTACTTC. The gene calls are TRBV15 and TRBJ2-7; no clear D gene. Germline CDR1 is LNHNV and CDR2 is YYDKDF (reference sequence). The CDR3 has 14 residues. Deletions cut 0 bases from V and 9 bases from J, with 15 bases between. Full variable domain (rest looked up from reference TRBV15 and TRBJ2-7): DAMVIQNPRYQVTQFGKPVTLSCSQTLNHNVMYWYQQKSSQAPKLLFHYYDKDFNNEADTPDNFQSRRPNTSFCFLDIRSPGLGDTAMYLCATSRDRTPLGQYFGPGTRLTVT.

This clone appeared a single time. Other DNA variants within this sample encode the same CDR3. The V and J genes are TRBV28 and TRBJ2-1; no reliable D call. The V gene's germline CDR1 is MDHEN and CDR2 SYDVKM. V was pared by 2 bases and J by 6 bases, with 5 bases between. The CDR3 contains 12 residues. Here the CDR3 reads CASSLPGNEQFF. CDR3 sequence (DNA): TGTGCCAGCAGTTTACCGGGCAATGAGCAGTTCTTC.

This chain connects TRBV9 to TRBJ2-3; 9 nucleotides match TRBD2. Looked up from germline, CDR1 is SGDLS and CDR2 is YYNGEE. The CDR3 covers 14 residues. V lost 7 bases and J lost 4; bases outside the gene matches: 7. The CDR3 here is CASEGGRGPDTQYF. CDR3 DNA sequence: TGTGCCAGCGAGGGCGGGAGGGGGCCAGATACGCAGTATTTT.

The genes are TRBV13 and TRBJ1-2, with TRBD1 matching 8 bases. The CDR3 consists of 12 residues. V was clipped by 5 bases and J by 7 bases; unmatched bases: 3. Germline V gene data show CDR1 as PRHDT and CDR2 as FYEKMQ (reference sequence). This CDR3 is CASSARGPGYTF. The CDR3 nucleotides read TGTGCCAGCAGCGCCAGGGGGCCTGGCTACACCTTC.

The count of this clone is one. The gene calls are TRBV10-3 and TRBJ2-1; TRBD1 might be the D (5 bases). Deletions cut 6 bases from V and 2 bases from J, with 11 bases between. This CDR3 region has 14 residues. CDR1 ENHRY and CDR2 SYGVKD come from the germline V gene. CDR3 protein: CAISLGVTYNEQFF. DNA for the CDR3: TGTGCCATCAGCTTAGGGGTTACCTACAATGAGCAGTTCTTC.

J is TRBJ2-7 and V is TRBV29-1; tentatively, D is TRBD2 (5 bases). This CDR3 spans 12 amino acids. Trimming took off 5 bases at V and 2 bases at J, with 10 bases between the two ends. CDR1 is SQVTM, CDR2 ANQGSEA, per germline. The CDR3 DNA reads as TGCAGCGTTCACAGCGGAACCTACGAGCAGTACTTC. As protein: CSVHSGTYEQYF.

J is TRBJ1-1 and V is TRBV28; D possibly corresponds to TRBD1 (5 bases). CDR3 length: 14 amino acids. Per germline, CDR1 MDHEN and CDR2 SYDVKM. Trimming shortened V by 3 bases and J by 1 base, and 9 bases separated the two germline ends. As DNA, the CDR3 is TGTGCCAGCAGTTTGCATGGGGCGAACACTGAAGCTTTCTTT. It specifies CASSLHGANTEAFF.

Of note for this clone: Other DNA sequences in this specimen translate into the identical CDR3. The genes are TRBV6-5 and TRBJ2-5; D remains unclear. Germline V gene lookup returns CDR1 MNHEY and CDR2 SVGAGI. The CDR3 extends over 13 amino acids. V was cut by 2 bases and J by 4 bases, with 8 bases left in between. CDR3 region: CASSYGRRETQYF. CDR3 nucleotides: TGTGCCAGCAGTTACGGCCGGCGAGAGACCCAGTACTTC.

CDR3 DNA: TGTGCCAGCTCACCTGGCGGGACGGGCTCCTACAATGAGCAGTTCTTC. Its protein product is CASSPGGTGSYNEQFF. The V and J genes are TRBV18 and TRBJ2-1; D may be TRBD2 (6 bases). The CDR3 loop spans 16 amino acids. V was pared by 3 bases and J by 0 bases, with 12 bases between. Germline V CDR1 and CDR2: KGHSH, LQKENI.

As to this clone: This specimen includes other DNA sequences encoding the same CDR3. This rearrangement joins TRBV5-1 to TRBJ2-3, with 11 bases that match TRBD2. The trim removed 3 bases at V and 6 bases at J, leaving 6 bases unmatched. Germline CDR1 and CDR2: SGHRS and YFSETQ. This CDR3 has 15 amino acids. CDR3 in DNA: TGCGCCAGCAGCTCTACTAGCGGGAGTATGGATACGCAGTATTTT. Encoded protein: CASSSTSGSMDTQYF.

This chain links TRBV28 with TRBJ2-3; 8 bases match TRBD1. This CDR3 contains 14 residues. V lost 5 bases to trimming and J lost 4 bases; unmatched junction nucleotides: 5. In germline, CDR1 is MDHEN, CDR2 SYDVKM. The CDR3 loop reads CASSARGRADTQYF. Here the CDR3 DNA reads TGTGCCAGCAGTGCCAGGGGGCGCGCAGATACGCAGTATTTT.

A remark on this clone: The sample holds other DNA sequences that translate to the same CDR3. This chain connects TRBV7-2 to TRBJ2-7; 11 nucleotides align to TRBD2. The CDR3 length is 14 residues. The germline gives CDR1 SGHTA, CDR2 FQGNSA. The trim removed 5 bases at V and 3 bases at J, leaving 3 bases unmatched. The CDR3 protein is CASSLTSGSYEQYF. The CDR3, as DNA: TGTGCCAGCAGCCTCACTAGCGGGAGCTACGAGCAGTACTTC.

The chain couples TRBV7-7 to TRBJ2-4; maybe TRBD2 (6 bases). Germline CDR1 SSHAT, CDR2 FNYEAQ (reference sequence). This CDR3 has 16 amino acids. V was cut by 5 bases and J by 0 bases, with 14 bases left in between. CDR3: CASSKWGDLAKNIQYF. The CDR3 DNA is TGTGCCAGCAGCAAGTGGGGGGACTTAGCCAAAAACATTCAGTACTTC. Full variable domain (rest looked up from reference TRBV7-7 and TRBJ2-4): GAGVSQSPRYKVTKRGQDVTLRCDPISSHATLYWYQQALGQGPEFLTYFNYEAQPDKSGLPSDRFSAERPEGSISTLTIQRTEQRDSAMYRCASSKWGDLAKNIQYFGAGTRLSVL.

The genes are TRBV7-2 and TRBJ2-7; D is perhaps TRBD1 (6 bases). CDR3 length: 12 residues. The V and J ends lost 1 base and 9 bases respectively, with 10 bases between them. Germline CDR1 SGHTA, CDR2 FQGNSA. In nucleotides, the CDR3 is TGTGCCAGCAGCTTAGGACAGGCCGGGCAGTACTTC. Amino acid sequence: CASSLGQAGQYF.

The CDR3 protein is CASSARGVTYEQYF. For the CDR3, the DNA is TGTGCCAGTAGTGCGAGGGGGGTGACCTACGAGCAGTACTTC. The chain employs TRBV19 and TRBJ2-7; D could derive from TRBD1 or TRBD2 (6 bases each). Germline values: CDR1 LNHDA, CDR2 SQIVND (reference sequence). This CDR3 spans 14 amino acids. V shed 5 bases and J shed 2 bases, with 13 bases lying between them.

The chain carries TRBV27 and TRBJ2-7; 12 bases match TRBD2. J was trimmed by 7 bases and V by 6 bases; bases with no gene match: 25. Germline V gives CDR1 MNHEY, CDR2 SMNVEV (reference sequence). There are 20 residues in the CDR3. Here the CDR3 reads CASRPRGQTTSGSFAGEQYF. CDR3 DNA sequence: TGTGCCAGCAGACCCCGGGGACAAACGACTAGCGGGAGTTTTGCGGGGGAGCAGTACTTC.

The rearrangement links TRBV29-1 to TRBJ2-7; D is uncertain. This CDR3 has 12 amino acids. Trimming shortened V by 4 bases and J by 3 bases, and 10 bases separated the two germline ends. Germline V gives CDR1 SQVTM, CDR2 ANQGSEA. The CDR3 loop reads CSVGRTDYEQYF. CDR3 nucleotide sequence: TGCAGCGTTGGCAGGACCGACTACGAGCAGTACTTC.

The chain has TRBV10-2 and TRBJ2-7; 7 nucleotides match TRBD2. This CDR3 contains 16 residues. In germline, CDR1 is WSHSY, CDR2 SAAADI. V lost 3 bases to trimming and J lost 0 bases; unmatched junction nucleotides: 8. The CDR3 nucleotides are TGCGCCAGCAGTGATTTAGCGGGTTCAACCTCCTACGAGCAGTACTTC. It is translated as CASSDLAGSTSYEQYF.

The chain carries TRBV5-1 and TRBJ1-3; the match to TRBD1 covers 9 bases. V lost 4 bases and J lost 6; bases outside the gene matches: 11. Germline V gene sequence: CDR1 SGHRS, CDR2 YFSETQ. The CDR3 is 16 residues long. The CDR3 is CASSRSGTGSENTIYF. Written as DNA, the CDR3 is TGCGCCAGCAGCCGGTCCGGGACAGGGTCCGAAAACACCATATATTTT.

The chain employs TRBV7-9 and TRBJ2-7; D ambiguous. V lost 0 bases to trimming and J lost 4 bases, with 10 bases between them. Per the germline V gene, CDR1 is SEHNR and CDR2 is FQNEAQ (reference sequence). The CDR3 is made up of 14 amino acids. The CDR3 region is CASSLAVQPYEQYF. The DNA for the CDR3 is TGTGCCAGCAGCTTAGCTGTGCAGCCTTACGAGCAGTACTTC.

This chain joins TRBV28 and TRBJ2-4; D is possibly TRBD1 or TRBD2 (6 bases each). The V end lost 3 bases, the J end lost 0 bases, and 15 bases lay between the germline ends. The germline CDR1 and CDR2 sequences are MDHEN and SYDVKM. The CDR3 is 17 amino acids. In DNA, the CDR3 is TGTGCCAGCAGTTTTTTGCAACAGGGACTAGCCAAAAACATTCAGTACTTC. As protein: CASSFLQQGLAKNIQYF.

To note about this clone: This specimen includes other DNA sequences encoding the same CDR3. The chain carries TRBV7-9 and TRBJ2-5; unclear D gene. The J call is uncertain, as TRBJ2-7 better fits the DNA end. There are 12 residues in the CDR3. The germline V gene encodes CDR1 SEHNR and CDR2 FQNEAQ (reference sequence). As DNA, the CDR3 is TGTGCCAGCAGCCTCTCGGGCTACGAGCAGTACTTC. It is translated as CASSLSGYEQYF.